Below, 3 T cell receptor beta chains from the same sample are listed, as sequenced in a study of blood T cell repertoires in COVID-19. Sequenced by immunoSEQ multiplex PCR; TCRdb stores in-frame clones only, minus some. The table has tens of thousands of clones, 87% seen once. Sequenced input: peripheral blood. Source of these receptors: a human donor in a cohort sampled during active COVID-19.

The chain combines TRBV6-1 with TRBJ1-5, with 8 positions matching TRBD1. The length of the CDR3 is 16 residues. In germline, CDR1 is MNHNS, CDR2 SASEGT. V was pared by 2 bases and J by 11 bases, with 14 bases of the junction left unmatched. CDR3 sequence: CASSEQDRVMTSTQHF. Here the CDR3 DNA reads TGTGCCAGCAGTGAACAGGACAGGGTGATGACCAGCACCCAGCATTTT.

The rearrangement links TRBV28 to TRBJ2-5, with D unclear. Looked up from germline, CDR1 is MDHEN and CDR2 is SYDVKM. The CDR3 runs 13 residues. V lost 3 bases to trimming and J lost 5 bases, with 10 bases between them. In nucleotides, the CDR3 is TGTGCCAGCAGTTTTGGTGCCTACGAGACCCAGTACTTC. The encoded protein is CASSFGAYETQYF.

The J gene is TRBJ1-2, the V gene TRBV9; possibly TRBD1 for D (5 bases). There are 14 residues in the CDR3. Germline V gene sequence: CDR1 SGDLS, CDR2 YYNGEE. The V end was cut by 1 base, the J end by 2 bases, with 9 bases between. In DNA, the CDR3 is TGTGCCAGCAGCGTAAACTCAGGGAACTATGGCTACACCTTC. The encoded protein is CASSVNSGNYGYTF.